These 18 T cell receptor beta chains came from one sample sequenced in a study of vaccination effects on CD4 cells after COVID-19. Antigens of these TCRs are unknown. The assay was immunoSEQ multiplex PCR, and TCRdb's table has in-frame clones only and misses some. Of tens of thousands of clones in the sample, 74% were seen once. Following culture for around 9 days, CD4+ T cells were isolated. All participants had two doses of either the BNT162b2 or mRNA-1273 vaccine. The material was CD4+ T cells from PBMCs cultured without peptide, obtained after COVID-19 vaccination. All receptors derive from a human donor who received a COVID-19 vaccine.

The chain employs TRBV14 and TRBJ2-7; TRBD2 might be the D (5 bases). The CDR3 spans 18 residues. The V end was cut by 0 bases, the J end by 2 bases, with 20 bases between. The V gene's germline CDR1 is SGHDN and CDR2 FVKESK. CDR3 DNA: TGTGCCAGCAGCCAAGAATGGCCGTCCGGGAAGGCCACCTACGAGCAGTACTTC. Amino acid sequence: CASSQEWPSGKATYEQYF.

The genes are TRBV7-2 and TRBJ1-5, with unresolved D. The CDR3 covers 13 residues. Germline V gene lookup returns CDR1 SGHTA and CDR2 FQGNSA. The ends were cut back, 1 base at V and 6 bases at J, with 7 bases in the middle. The CDR3 DNA follows: TGTGCCAGCAGCTTAGGTTCGGTTCAGCCCCAGCATTTT. Residues: CASSLGSVQPQHF.

This clone occurred a few times. The chain uses TRBV2 and TRBJ2-2; 11 bases align to TRBD1. Germline V gene data show CDR1 as SNHLY and CDR2 as FYNNEI. The junction had 12 bases not matched to a gene; V was cut back by 6 bases and J by 6 bases. The CDR3 totals 17 residues. CDR3 nucleotide sequence: TGTGCCAGCAGCCTAAACCGGGTGGGACAGGGGGCCGGGGAGCTGTTTTTT. Translation gives CASSLNRVGQGAGELFF.

Only a few counts were recorded for this clone. V is TRBV28 and J is TRBJ1-1; D is unclear. The germline V gene has CDR1 MDHEN and CDR2 SYDVKM. This CDR3 spans 12 amino acids. Trimming left V 2 bases short and J 8 bases short, with 9 bases between. This CDR3 is CASSLPRWEAFF. DNA of the CDR3: TGTGCCAGCAGTTTACCCCGCTGGGAAGCTTTCTTT.

J is TRBJ1-1 and V is TRBV19; the D gene is possibly TRBD1 (5 bases). Germline V lookup: CDR1 LNHDA, CDR2 SQIVND (reference sequence). This CDR3 spans 14 amino acids. V was clipped by 5 bases and J by 1 base, with 11 bases between them. The CDR3 spells CASSPGTENTEAFF. The CDR3 DNA reads TGTGCCAGTAGTCCCGGGACGGAGAACACTGAAGCTTTCTTT.

J is TRBJ1-5 and V is TRBV19; tentatively, D is TRBD1 (5 bases). This CDR3 is 13 amino acids long. The V gene lost 3 bases and the J gene lost 7 bases, with 10 bases spanning the gap. CDR1 and CDR2 (germline): LNHDA, SQIVND (reference sequence). As DNA, the CDR3 is TGTGCCAGTAGTATCGGGGGTAGACAGCCCCAGCATTTT. Translating gives CASSIGGRQPQHF. The full variable domain, rest sourced from reference TRBV19 and TRBJ1-5, is DGGITQSPKYLFRKEGQNVTLSCEQNLNHDAMYWYRQDPGQGLRLIYYSQIVNDFQKGDIAEGYSVSREKKESFPLTVTSAQKNPTAFYLCASSIGGRQPQHFGDGTRLSIL.

This chain joins TRBV4-2 and TRBJ2-7; 10 bases map to TRBD2. Germline V gene lookup returns CDR1 LGHNA and CDR2 YNFKEQ. The CDR3 extends over 16 amino acids. V lost 0 bases to trimming and J lost 0 bases; unmatched junction nucleotides: 2. The CDR3 spells CASSQETSGPSYEQYF. The CDR3 nucleotides are TGTGCCAGCAGCCAAGAGACTAGCGGGCCCTCCTACGAGCAGTACTTC.

The rearrangement uses TRBV5-4 and TRBJ2-5, with a weak D call TRBD2 (6 bases). The germline CDR1 and CDR2 sequences are SGHNT and YYREEE (reference sequence). The CDR3 is 16 residues long. Trimming took off 3 bases at V and 5 bases at J, with 20 bases between the two ends. CDR3 DNA sequence: TGTGCCAGCAGCTCCGTTCCCCTCCTTGCGGGGGAGACCCAGTACTTC. It yields the protein CASSSVPLLAGETQYF.

This clone was recorded only once. This chain links TRBV2 with TRBJ2-7; TRBD2 matches at 10 bases. With 2 bases clipped from V and 7 bases from J, the junction kept 8 bases outside the gene matches. Germline V lookup: CDR1 SNHLY, CDR2 FYNNEI. This CDR3 is built from 15 residues. CDR3 sequence: CASSEFLAGVGEQYF. The CDR3 nucleotides are TGTGCCAGCAGTGAATTCCTAGCGGGGGTGGGAGAGCAGTACTTC.

The CDR3 loop reads CASSIRGPYEQYF. In nucleotides, the CDR3 is TGTGCCAGTAGTATCAGGGGGCCCTACGAGCAGTACTTC. This sequence joins TRBV19 and TRBJ2-7; 8 bases are shared with TRBD1. Germline V CDR1 and CDR2: LNHDA, SQIVND (reference sequence). J lost 2 bases, V lost 3 bases, and 0 bases had no gene match. The CDR3 totals 13 residues.

CDR3 DNA sequence: TGTGCCAGCGGTTTTCTGAACTTAGGGAATGAAGCTTTCTTT. It specifies CASGFLNLGNEAFF. V gene TRBV19 combines with J gene TRBJ1-1; D remains unclear. V lost 9 bases and J lost 7, with 21 bases in between. The CDR3 extends over 14 amino acids. In germline, CDR1 is LNHDA, CDR2 SQIVND (reference sequence).

J is TRBJ2-7 and V is TRBV29-1; 11 bases agree with TRBD2. Germline V gene data show CDR1 as SQVTM and CDR2 as ANQGSEA. Trimming cost V 4 bases and J 2 bases; bases outside gene matches: 7. This CDR3 comprises 15 residues. CDR3 region: CSVVYGTSGPYEQYF. In nucleotides, the CDR3 is TGCAGCGTTGTATATGGGACTAGCGGTCCCTACGAGCAGTACTTC.

The chain uses TRBV5-1 and TRBJ1-4, with TRBD1 identical over 10 bases. The CDR3 totals 18 residues. J lost 8 bases, V lost 6 bases, and 19 bases had no gene match. Looked up from germline, CDR1 is SGHRS and CDR2 is YFSETQ. The CDR3 nucleotides read TGCGCCAGCAACCTGGGACAGGGGAGTGACACTCCGGGGGAAAAACTGTTTTTT. This gives the protein CASNLGQGSDTPGEKLFF. The entire variable domain, with the rest obtained from reference TRBV5-1 and TRBJ1-4, is as follows: KAGVTQTPRYLIKTRGQQVTLSCSPISGHRSVSWYQQTPGQGLQFLFEYFSETQRNKGNFPGRFSGRQFSNSRSEMNVSTLELGDSALYLCASNLGQGSDTPGEKLFFGSGTQLSVL.

This clone is medium-sized in the sample. This sequence joins TRBV5-1 and TRBJ2-5; 11 nucleotides match TRBD2. V was clipped by 0 bases and J by 1 base; unmatched bases: 5. CDR3 length: 17 residues. Germline CDR1 SGHRS, CDR2 YFSETQ. This CDR3 reads CASSLAIAGGPQETQYF. CDR3 sequence (DNA): TGCGCCAGCAGCTTGGCCATAGCGGGGGGGCCCCAAGAGACCCAGTACTTC.

Concerning this clone itself: One end of the junction is discordant with germline, which a read error may explain. The J gene is TRBJ2-7, the V gene TRBV3-1 (or the pseudogene TRBV3-2); D remains ambiguous. The CDR3 is 14 amino acids. Per the germline V gene, CDR1 is LGHDT and CDR2 is YNNKEL (reference sequence). CDR3 protein: CASSQEESSTSIDF. The CDR3 DNA follows: TGTGCCAGCAGCCAAGAGGAATCTTCTACGAGCATCGACTTC.

The CDR3 nucleotides read TGCAGTGCGATCGGTCAACCCATGTCGACAGGGGGTAGGTACGAGCAGTACTTC. Translation gives CSAIGQPMSTGGRYEQYF. The chain recombines TRBV29-1 with TRBJ2-7, with 9 bases lining up with TRBD1. Germline V lookup: CDR1 SQVTM, CDR2 ANQGSEA. CDR3 length: 18 amino acids.

The chain links TRBV4-2 to TRBJ1-2; D uncertain. The CDR3 runs to 14 residues. Trimming shortened V by 0 bases and J by 8 bases, and 13 bases separated the two germline ends. CDR1 is LGHNA, CDR2 YNFKEQ, per germline. In DNA form, the CDR3 reads TGTGCCAGCAGCCAAGATTTGGGCTCTTGGGGCTACACCTTC. Its protein is CASSQDLGSWGYTF.

This chain links TRBV3-1 (or the pseudogene TRBV3-2) with TRBJ1-1, with 8 bases matching TRBD1. The CDR3 is 13 amino acids. V lost 7 bases to trimming and J lost 1 base; unmatched junction nucleotides: 2. Germline V lookup: CDR1 LGHDT, CDR2 YNNKEL (reference sequence). The CDR3 here is CASTGQGNTEAFF. CDR3 bases: TGTGCCAGCACCGGACAGGGGAACACTGAAGCTTTCTTT.